This TCR beta chain was recovered during a study of CXCR3-negative and CXCR3-positive naive CD8 T cells. Regarding this clonotype: As yet, its antigen is unknown.

The CDR3 runs to 14 residues. Preparation of TRB cDNA libraries relied on 5' RACE carrying UMI labels. TCRdb reprocessed the 5' RACE reads, with one entry per CDR3 protein and no DNA. Its listing shows 100,000 to 150,000 distinct CDR3 sequences. Study-wide findings and caveats: Memory, not naive, CXCR3-negative and CXCR3-positive cells differed in TRBV-TRBJ usage. Naive cells that were CXCR3-positive had more hydrophobic TRB CDR3s (compared with CXCR3-negative naive cells). The majority of assays used fresh PBMCs, and CXCR3 expression partially decreased after cryopreservation. Naive subsets did not differ in surface CD5, and TRB CDR3 properties served to infer TCR strength.

The clonotype was recovered from a human donor in good health. Some clones in this sample may be carry-over from other donors' samples. Sequencing was performed on naive CXCR3- CD8+ T cells from blood. Subset meaning: CD45RO-CCR7+CD27+CD95- naive CD8+ T cells lacking CXCR3 (TNR3-). The chain combines TRBV12-3 or TRBV12-4 with TRBJ1-1. CDR3 region: CASRWGLMNTEAFF.